This is a list of T cell receptor beta chains from one sample in a study of blood T cell repertoires in COVID-19. Clones were sequenced by immunoSEQ multiplex PCR, and TCRdb holds only the in-frame ones, with some missing. Of under 300,000 clones detected, around 90% appear once; the ten largest clones hold approximately 1.2%. Sequencing used PBMCs or T cells enriched from blood (not recorded which). The receptors come from a human donor in a cohort exposed to, infected with or recovered from COVID-19 (not recorded which). The donor label of this sample is uncertain. CDR3s include the opening cysteine and the closing phenylalanine or tryptophan. The D gene is left open where the match is weak.

TRBD2,TRBJ2-3,TRBV7-2,CASRNLAGDTQYF,TGTGCCAGCAGAAATCTAGCGGGGGATACGCAGTATTTT
NA,TRBJ2-5,TRBV2,CASRLARETQYF,TGTGCCAGCAGGCTAGCTAGAGAGACCCAGTACTTC
TRBD2,TRBJ2-1,TRBV19,CASRFWVSGAHEQFF,TGTGCCAGTAGATTCTGGGTTAGCGGGGCCCATGAGCAGTTCTTC
NA,TRBJ1-3,TRBV18,CASSLTPRSSGNTIYF,TGTGCCAGCTCTCTCACCCCCCGCAGCTCTGGAAACACCATATATTTT
TRBD1,TRBJ2-1,TRBV11-3,CASSPDRVSSYNEQFF,TGTGCCAGCAGCCCGGACAGGGTGAGCTCCTACAATGAGCAGTTCTTC
TRBD1,TRBJ1-2,TRBV12-5,CASGPITVDRAVYGYTF,TGTGCTAGTGGTCCAATAACGGTGGACAGGGCAGTCTATGGCTACACCTTC
TRBD2,TRBJ2-5,TRBV5-1,CASSRGLAGGIQETQYF,TGCGCCAGCAGCCGGGGACTAGCGGGGGGCATACAAGAGACCCAGTACTTC
NA,TRBJ1-2,TRBV2,CASPGGGRSYGYTF,TGTGCCAGCCCCGGGGGAGGACGGTCATATGGCTACACCTTC
NA,TRBJ1-6,TRBV9,CASSVEGDRSQNSPLHF,TGTGCCAGCAGCGTAGAAGGAGACAGGAGCCAGAATTCACCCCTCCACTTT
TRBD1,TRBJ1-4,TRBV5-6,CASSSRGQDEKLFF,TGTGCCAGCAGCTCCAGGGGACAGGATGAAAAACTGTTTTTT
NA,TRBJ1-5,TRBV7-8,CASSLAGRSNQPQHF,TGTGCCAGCAGCTTAGCTGGCAGAAGCAATCAGCCCCAGCATTTT
NA,TRBJ2-3,TRBV27,CASSRGASDTQYF,TGTGCCAGCAGTCGGGGGGCGTCCGATACGCAGTATTTT
TRBD1,TRBJ2-7,TRBV6-5,CASSTGGATYEQYF,TGTGCCAGCAGCACAGGGGGCGCAACCTACGAGCAGTACTTC